This T cell receptor beta chain was recovered during a study of blood T cells in healthy people across ages. The CDR3 runs 14 residues. The V gene's germline CDR1 is DFQATT and CDR2 SNEGSKA (reference sequence). The donors, healthy Caucasians from Russia, were aged roughly 6 to 90. A J-beta primer mix and a sample-barcoded 5' primer were used in a second PCR of roughly 7 to 12 cycles. Each CDR3 protein gets one entry after TCRdb re-called the 5' RACE reads with MiXCR. The data hold hundreds of thousands of distinct CDR3 sequences, with 52% observed a single time. Notes on this clonotype: At one of its ends the junction is not consistent with the germline gene, which may arise from a read error.

The clonotype comes from an elderly woman in good health. Sequencing used blood. This chain connects TRBV20-1 to TRBJ2-3; possibly TRBD2 for D (5 bases). CDR3 residues: CSARDGLAGDTQYF. The CDR3 DNA reads TGCAGTGCTAGAGATGGGCTAGCAGGAGATACACAGTATTTT.